This entry is about one T cell receptor beta chain. The sample belongs to a study of T-cell reconstitution after alpha-beta-depleted transplantation in children. Unique molecular identifiers were used in preparing the TCRbeta library. Each CDR3 protein is one row after TCRdb ran MiXCR on the PCR reads. The data hold hundreds of thousands of distinct CDR3 sequences, with about 15% observed a single time. The V gene's germline CDR1 is MNHEY and CDR2 SVGEGT. The CDR3 spans 13 residues. Trimming stripped 0 bases from V and 3 bases from J, with 6 bases between. The chain joins TRBV6-2 or TRBV6-3 to TRBJ2-7, with D unresolved. This TCR was sampled from a human donor who donated a stem cell graft to a child with acute myeloid leukemia. Sequencing used PBMCs from the stem cell graft donor, obtained from the stem cell graft. The CDR3 loop is CASSYSASYEQYF. The CDR3 DNA sequence: TGTGCCAGCAGTTACTCGGCCAGCTACGAGCAGTACTTC.